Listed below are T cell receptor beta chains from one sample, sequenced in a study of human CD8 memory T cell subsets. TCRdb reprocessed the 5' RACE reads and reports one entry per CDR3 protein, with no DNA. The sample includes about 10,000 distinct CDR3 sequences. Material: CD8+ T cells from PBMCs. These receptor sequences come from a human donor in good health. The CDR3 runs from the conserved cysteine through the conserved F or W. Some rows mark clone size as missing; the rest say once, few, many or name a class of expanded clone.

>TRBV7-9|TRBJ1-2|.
CASSLEGLSYGYTF
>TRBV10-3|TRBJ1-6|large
CAISDPKNIDRGLNSPLHF
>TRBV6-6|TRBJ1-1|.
CASTIIPGQRNTEAFF
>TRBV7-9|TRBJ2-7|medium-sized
CASSYSSGRGNEQYF
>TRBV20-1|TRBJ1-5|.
CSARDWGINQPQHF
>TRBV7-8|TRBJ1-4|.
CASSDWDIANEKLFF
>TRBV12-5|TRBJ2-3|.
CASALVPTDTQYF
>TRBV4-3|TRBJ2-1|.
CASSQVAGGPYNEQFF
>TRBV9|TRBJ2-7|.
CASSASLAGAPEQYF
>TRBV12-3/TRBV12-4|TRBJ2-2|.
CASNMGVAGELFF
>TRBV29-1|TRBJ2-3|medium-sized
CSVSQGADTQYF
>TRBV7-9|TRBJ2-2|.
CASSPQFRDRTNTGELFF
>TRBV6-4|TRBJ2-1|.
CASSDGGSSVNEQFF
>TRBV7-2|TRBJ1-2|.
CASSSYPGQGESGYTF
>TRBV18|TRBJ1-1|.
CASGATGGSEAFF
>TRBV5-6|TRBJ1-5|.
CASSPLRLSGNQPQHF
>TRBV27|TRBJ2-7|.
CASSLGGGEQYF
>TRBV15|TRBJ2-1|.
CATSTRTGWIGEQFF
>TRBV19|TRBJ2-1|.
CASSIGRGRSNEQFF
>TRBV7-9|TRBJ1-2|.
CASSPDEYYGYTF
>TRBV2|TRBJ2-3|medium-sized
CASSHRGTSGRTDTQYF
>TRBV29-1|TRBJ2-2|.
CSVEVGRPDTGELFF
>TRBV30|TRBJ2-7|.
CAWSVPVAGGLYEQYF
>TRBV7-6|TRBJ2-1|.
CASSSLARTGSTGEQFF
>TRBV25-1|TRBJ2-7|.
CASSYEDGYEQYF
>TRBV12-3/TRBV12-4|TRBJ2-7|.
CASSYQTVPYEQYF
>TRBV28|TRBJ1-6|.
CASSFESIGSPLHF
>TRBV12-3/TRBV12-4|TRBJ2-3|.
CASKSALGATDTQYF
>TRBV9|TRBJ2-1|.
CASSVAGTSDLSNEQFF
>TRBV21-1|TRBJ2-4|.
CASFRDRANIQYF
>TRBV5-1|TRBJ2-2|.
CASSPYLAGEGNTGELFF
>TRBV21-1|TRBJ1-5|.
CASSKDGHTGLYSNQPQHF
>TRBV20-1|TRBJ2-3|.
CSAWGAVDTQYF
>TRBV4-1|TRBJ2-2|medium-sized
CASSQEEAISPGELFF
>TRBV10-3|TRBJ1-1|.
CAISEPTLNTEAFF
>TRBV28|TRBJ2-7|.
CATNGGTYEQYF
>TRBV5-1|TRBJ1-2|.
CASSGGQGVGGYTF
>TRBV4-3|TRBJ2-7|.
CASSQDWTRLAGSYEQYF
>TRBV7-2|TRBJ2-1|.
CASSPEGQSSYNEQFF
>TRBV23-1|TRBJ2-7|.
CASSRTDSSYEQYF
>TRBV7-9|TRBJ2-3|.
CASSGRDSRRDTQYF
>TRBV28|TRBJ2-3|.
CASSFDFSGSRISTDTQYF
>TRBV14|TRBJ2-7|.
CASSSGLAGVYEQYF
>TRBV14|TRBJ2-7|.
CASSQEYYEQYF
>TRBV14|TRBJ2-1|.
CASSPLLAGGGNEQFF
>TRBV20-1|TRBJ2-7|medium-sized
CSARSTTGLSYEQYF
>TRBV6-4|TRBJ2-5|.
CASSPTGNQETQYF
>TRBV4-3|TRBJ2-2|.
CASSQERERDGELFF
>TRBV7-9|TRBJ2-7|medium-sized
CASSPSGTGGYEQYF
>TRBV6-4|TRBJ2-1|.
CASSDSGGSGANEQFF
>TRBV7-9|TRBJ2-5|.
CASSLSGGISEETQYF
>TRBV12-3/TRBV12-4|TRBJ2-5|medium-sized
CASSHSDQETQYF
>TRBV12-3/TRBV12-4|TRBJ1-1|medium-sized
CASKGSMNTEAFF